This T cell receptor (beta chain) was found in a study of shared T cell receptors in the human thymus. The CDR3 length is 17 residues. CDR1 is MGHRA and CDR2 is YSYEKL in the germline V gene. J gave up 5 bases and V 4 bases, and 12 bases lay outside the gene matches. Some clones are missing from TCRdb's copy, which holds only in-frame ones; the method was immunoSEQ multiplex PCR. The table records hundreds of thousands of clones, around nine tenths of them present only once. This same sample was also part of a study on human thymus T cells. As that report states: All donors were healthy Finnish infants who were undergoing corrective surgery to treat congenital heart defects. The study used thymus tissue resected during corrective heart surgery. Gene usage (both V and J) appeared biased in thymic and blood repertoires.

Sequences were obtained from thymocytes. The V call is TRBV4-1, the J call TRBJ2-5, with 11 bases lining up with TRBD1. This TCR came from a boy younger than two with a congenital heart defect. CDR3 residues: CASSPQIGTGGKETQYF. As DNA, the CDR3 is TGCGCCAGCAGCCCCCAAATCGGGACAGGGGGGAAGGAGACCCAGTACTTC.